The rows below give T cell receptor beta chains drawn from one sample of a study of blood T cells in healthy people across ages. TCRdb re-called the 5' RACE reads with MiXCR, one entry per CDR3 protein. The repertoire holds some 1 million distinct CDR3 sequences, with 45% as singletons. The sequenced sample consisted of blood. Every receptor here comes from a woman between 55 and 75 years old in good health. Both conserved end residues are part of each CDR3. D genes are given only for firm matches. The size entry is marked missing in some rows and otherwise reads once, few, many or a size class.

TRBV5-1	NA	NA	TRBJ2-3	TGCGCCAGCAGCGCGGCGTTTCGGGACACAGATACGCAGTATTTT	CASSAAFRDTDTQYF
TRBV7-9	TRBD2	NA	TRBJ2-1	TGTGCCAGCAGCCCTACACTAGCGGGCCCCAAGAATGAGCAGTTCTTC	CASSPTLAGPKNEQFF
TRBV7-9	NA	NA	TRBJ2-6	TGTGCCAGCAGCTTTTCGACAGTCTCTGGGACCAACGTCCTGACTTTC	CASSFSTVSGTNVLTF
TRBV12-3/TRBV12-4	NA	NA	TRBJ1-1	TGTGCCAGCAGTTTAACTAGGGGGGGCGAAGCTTTCTTT	CASSLTRGGEAFF
TRBV28	NA	few	TRBJ2-7	TGTGCCAGCAGTTTAGGAATAGACTCCTACAATGAGCAGTACTTC	CASSLGIDSYNEQYF
TRBV10-1	TRBD1	NA	TRBJ2-5	TGCGCCAGGACGGAGGGGACAGGGATACAAGAGACCCAGTACTTC	CARTEGTGIQETQYF
TRBV5-6	TRBD1	few	TRBJ2-1	TGTGCCAGCAGCTATACAGGGGGCGGAACCTACAATGAGCAGTTCTTC	CASSYTGGGTYNEQFF
TRBV5-1	TRBD1	NA	TRBJ1-4	TGCGCCAGCAGGCCCGGGACAGGGGGCACTAATGAAAAACTGTTTTTT	CASRPGTGGTNEKLFF
TRBV7-2	NA	many	TRBJ2-5	TGTGCCAGCAGCTTAGCGGCGGCAAGGTTTCAAGAGACCCAGTACTTC	CASSLAAARFQETQYF
TRBV11-3	TRBD2	NA	TRBJ2-3	TGTGCCAGCAGCTTGGGACCGACTAGCGGAACAGATACGCAGTATTTT	CASSLGPTSGTDTQYF
TRBV24-1	NA	NA	TRBJ2-2	TGTGCCACCAGTGACGCTCCAGGGGCCAACACCGGGGAGCTGTTTTTT	CATSDAPGANTGELFF